Listed below are T cell receptor beta chains from one sample, sequenced in a study of blood T cell repertoires in COVID-19. Produced via immunoSEQ multiplex PCR; TCRdb's table is partial and in-frame only. The sample holds roughly 37,000 clones, over 80% seen once. Material for sequencing was peripheral blood. Receptors originate from a human donor in a cohort sampled during active COVID-19. The CDR3 runs from the conserved cysteine through the conserved F or W. A D gene is named only where the DNA matches it firmly. Some rows have no size entry. The others give once, few or many, or a class for an expanded clone.

>TRBJ2-5|TRBV29-1|NA|TRBD1
TGCAGCGTAGAACCCGGGACAGAAGAGACCCAGTACTTC
CSVEPGTEETQYF
>TRBJ2-1|TRBV7-9|NA|TRBD2
TGTGCCAGCAGCTTAGTTGCCGGGACTAGCGGGGGGGAGCAGTTCTTC
CASSLVAGTSGGEQFF
>TRBJ1-2|TRBV19|NA|TRBD1
TGTGCCAGCGGACAGGGAGGAGGCTATGGCTACACCTTC
CASGQGGGYGYTF
>TRBJ2-5|TRBV2|few|TRBD2
TGTGCCGGGACTAGCGGGAAAGCCCCCTGGGAGACCCAGTACTTC
CAGTSGKAPWETQYF
>TRBJ2-5|TRBV6-4|NA|TRBD1
TGTGCCAGCACCAGGGACAGGGCACTCCTATCACAAGAGACCCAGTACTTC
CASTRDRALLSQETQYF
>TRBJ1-1|TRBV6-5|NA|NA
TGTGCCAGCACCCCTGGCTCTCCCACTGAAGCTTTCTTT
CASTPGSPTEAFF
>TRBJ1-6|TRBV9|NA|NA
TGTGCCAGCAGCGTAGAGTTAGATAATTCACCCCTCCACTTT
CASSVELDNSPLHF
>TRBJ1-1|TRBV15|NA|NA
TGTGCCACTAGTCCGACAGGTTTAAACACTGAAGCTTTCTTT
CATSPTGLNTEAFF
>TRBJ2-3|TRBV5-1|NA|TRBD2
TGCGCCAGCAGAGCGGGGGGGCCTCAAGATACGCAGTATTTT
CASRAGGPQDTQYF
>TRBJ1-2|TRBV5-1|NA|TRBD1
TGCGCCAGCAGCGAGGGACAGTCCCCCTTTACTTACACCTTC
CASSEGQSPFTYTF
>TRBJ2-3|TRBV9|once|TRBD2
TGTGCCAGCAGCTTTGGACTAGCGGAGCGCACAGATACGCAGTATTTT
CASSFGLAERTDTQYF
>TRBJ2-5|TRBV5-1|once|NA
TGCGCCAGCAGCTTCGGGGTAGTCCAGGAAGAGACCCAGTACTTC
CASSFGVVQEETQYF
>TRBJ1-2|TRBV6-6|NA|NA
TGTGCCAGCAGTCAACAGGATAACTATGGCTACACCTTC
CASSQQDNYGYTF
>TRBJ2-7|TRBV7-2|NA|TRBD2
TGTGCCAGCAGCACGGGACTAGCGTCCTACTACGAGCAGTACTTC
CASSTGLASYYEQYF
>TRBJ1-5|TRBV4-2|NA|NA
TGTGCCAGCAGCCAAGATCTGGGGCGGCCCCAGCATTTT
CASSQDLGRPQHF
>TRBJ1-1|TRBV27|NA|NA
TGTGCCAGCAGTTTTGAGGGGGACGCCACTGAAGCTTTCTTT
CASSFEGDATEAFF
>TRBJ2-2|TRBV12-3/TRBV12-4|NA|NA
TGTGCCACCTCAGCGAACACCGGGGAGCTGTTTTTT
CATSANTGELFF
>TRBJ1-2|TRBV7-8|NA|NA
TGTGCCAGCAGCTTAGAGGCGCGGGACGGAGGCTATGGCTACACCTTC
CASSLEARDGGYGYTF
>TRBJ1-2|TRBV10-3|NA|NA
TGTGCCATCAGGAGCGGCGGGGATTGGGGCTACACCTTC
CAIRSGGDWGYTF
>TRBJ1-3|TRBV5-4|NA|TRBD1
TGTGCCAGCAGCTTGGGACAGGGGGCTGGAAACACCATATATTTT
CASSLGQGAGNTIYF
>TRBJ2-2|TRBV9|NA|TRBD2
TGTGCCAGCAGCGTAGAAGCGGGGATCGCCGGGGAGCTGTTTTTT
CASSVEAGIAGELFF
>TRBJ2-4|TRBV11-3|NA|NA
TGTGCCAGCAGCTTAGGAGGCCCTTTAGCCAAAAACATTCAGTACTTC
CASSLGGPLAKNIQYF
>TRBJ2-3|TRBV5-1|once|TRBD1
TGCGCCAGCAGCTTCGGGGACAGGGGGACAGATACGCAGTATTTT
CASSFGDRGTDTQYF
>TRBJ2-1|TRBV7-9|once|NA
TGTGCCAGCAGCCCACAGGGAAGGAATGAGCAGTTCTTC
CASSPQGRNEQFF
>TRBJ1-5|TRBV5-5|NA|TRBD1
TGTGCCAGCAGCTTGGGGGGGACAGGGGGCGGCAATCAGCCCCAGCATTTT
CASSLGGTGGGNQPQHF
>TRBJ2-2|TRBV5-1|NA|NA
TGCGCCAGCAGCCAACCCGGAGGACCCCACACCGGGGAGCTGTTTTTT
CASSQPGGPHTGELFF
>TRBJ1-5|TRBV3-1/TRBV3-2|NA|NA
TGTGCCAGCAGCCAACAACCGATAATTGACAGGAGCAATCAGCCCCAGCATTTT
CASSQQPIIDRSNQPQHF
>TRBJ2-7|TRBV6-5|NA|TRBD1
TGTGCCAGCAGTTATCGGGACAGGGGGGCCTACGAGCAGTACTTC
CASSYRDRGAYEQYF
>TRBJ2-3|TRBV7-2|NA|NA
TGTGCCAGCAGCCAACAAGTCTGGGATACGCAGTATTTT
CASSQQVWDTQYF
>TRBJ1-4|TRBV30|NA|NA
TGTGCCTGGAGTGTACAATTTGGCAGAACTAATGAAAAACTGTTTTTT
CAWSVQFGRTNEKLFF
>TRBJ2-3|TRBV19|once|TRBD2
TGTGCCAGTAGTAAAAAGCGGGGAACTAGCACAGATACGCAGTATTTT
CASSKKRGTSTDTQYF
>TRBJ1-2|TRBV9|NA|NA
TGTGCCAGCAGCCTCGAGGGGGGGCGAGGCTATGGCTACACCTTC
CASSLEGGRGYGYTF
>TRBJ2-1|TRBV7-9|NA|TRBD2
TGTGCCAGCAGCTTACAGCGGGGGGGCAATGAGCAGTTCTTC
CASSLQRGGNEQFF
>TRBJ2-6|TRBV6-6|NA|NA
TGTGCCAGCAATCCGGGGTCTGGGGCCAACGTCCTGACTTTC
CASNPGSGANVLTF
>TRBJ2-3|TRBV28|NA|NA
TGTGCCAGCACCACAACCGCCGGGACGCAGTATTTT
CASTTTAGTQYF
>TRBJ2-7|TRBV6-2/TRBV6-3|once|TRBD2
TGTGCCAGCAGCTCCTCGGGGGGGGGCCTCTACGAGCAGTACTTC
CASSSSGGGLYEQYF
>TRBJ1-1|TRBV15|NA|TRBD1
TGTGCCACCAGCCAAACAGGGGACACTGAAGCTTTCTTT
CATSQTGDTEAFF
>TRBJ2-7|TRBV30|few|NA
TGTGCCTGGACTTTAGGGGGTAACCTCTACGAGCAGTACTTC
CAWTLGGNLYEQYF
>TRBJ1-4|TRBV29-1|NA|NA
TGCAGCCTTGGACGTGGCTCCGTCGGGACTGCAACTAATGAAAAACTGTTTTTT
CSLGRGSVGTATNEKLFF
>TRBJ2-7|TRBV5-6|NA|TRBD2
TGTGCCAGCAGCCCATCGGGAGGGTTAGAGTACTTC
CASSPSGGLEYF
>TRBJ2-6|TRBV4-3|NA|NA
TGCGCCAGCAGCCAGAACCCAGGTTCTGGGGCCAACGTCCTGACTTTC
CASSQNPGSGANVLTF